This is a list of T cell receptor beta chains from one sample in a study of T cells in localized non-small cell lung cancer. The repertoire was sequenced with immunoSEQ multiplex PCR; TCRdb's copy has only in-frame clones and lacks some. Of just over 20,000 clones in the sample, approximately 87% are singletons; the top ten hold more than 15%. The sequencing here drew on PBMCs, taken before any cancer treatment. These receptors were taken from a woman aged 35-75 years with stage II squamous cell lung carcinoma. Both conserved end residues are part of each CDR3. Fields, in order: CDR3 DNA, CDR3 protein, V gene, J gene, D gene, clone size, CDR3 length. A D gene is named only where the DNA matches it firmly. Clone size is given for some rows only: seen once, a few or many times, or a class if the clone is expanded.

TGTGCCAGCAGCTTAGCGCGGACAGGGGGCCATCAGCCCCAGCATTTT	CASSLARTGGHQPQHF	TRBV7-8	TRBJ1-5	TRBD1	.	16
TGTGCCAGCGGGGGACTACGCTCCTACAATGAGCAGTTCTTC	CASGGLRSYNEQFF	TRBV6-1	TRBJ2-1	TRBD2	.	14
TGTGCCAGCAGCTTGCGCTCTAGCGGGAGTAAGGATGAGCAGTTCTTC	CASSLRSSGSKDEQFF	TRBV7-9	TRBJ2-1	TRBD2	.	16
TGTGCCAGTAGTACCCAGGGGCCCCCTTACGAGCAGTACTTC	CASSTQGPPYEQYF	TRBV19	TRBJ2-7	.	few	14
TGTGCCAGCAGCGCCAAAGGGACTAGCGGGGGATACGAGCAGTACTTC	CASSAKGTSGGYEQYF	TRBV9	TRBJ2-7	TRBD2	.	16
TGCGCCAGCGCATCTAGCGGAGAGTACAATGAGCAGTTCTTC	CASASSGEYNEQFF	TRBV5-1	TRBJ2-1	TRBD2	.	14
TGTGCCAGCAGCCAAGACCAGACTAGCACAGATACGCAGTATTTT	CASSQDQTSTDTQYF	TRBV4-2	TRBJ2-3	.	.	15
TGTGCCAGCAGCTCCCTTCCCACTGAAGCTTTCTTT	CASSSLPTEAFF	TRBV7-2	TRBJ1-1	.	.	12
TGTGCCAGCAGTTTATATCGGGGATGGCAGCCCCAGCATTTT	CASSLYRGWQPQHF	TRBV27	TRBJ1-5	.	.	14
TGTGCCAGCACGGCAGCCAATCAGCCCCAGCATTTT	CASTAANQPQHF	TRBV28	TRBJ1-5	.	.	12
TGTGCCAGCTCACCACCGGATAAGTTCGATGAGCAGTTCTTC	CASSPPDKFDEQFF	TRBV18	TRBJ2-1	.	.	14
TGTGCCACCAGCAGAACATCTGGGGGGAACACTGAAGCTTTCTTT	CATSRTSGGNTEAFF	TRBV15	TRBJ1-1	.	once	15
TGTGCCAGCATTACAGGTCTGAACACTGAAGCTTTCTTT	CASITGLNTEAFF	TRBV5-8	TRBJ1-1	.	.	13
TGTGCCAGCAGTGAATTGTGGCAGTTCGCCCGTCAAGAGACCCAGTACTTC	CASSELWQFARQETQYF	TRBV6-1	TRBJ2-5	.	.	17
TGTGCCAGCAGCTTGGGACAGGGCTCCTACAATGAGCAGTTCTTC	CASSLGQGSYNEQFF	TRBV11-3	TRBJ2-1	TRBD1	.	15
TGTGCCAGCAGTGATAACAGCGAGGTCTACGAGCAGTACTTC	CASSDNSEVYEQYF	TRBV2	TRBJ2-7	.	.	14
TGTGCCATCAGTGATCCTGGACGGCCGGGCGTCGAGCAGTACTTC	CAISDPGRPGVEQYF	TRBV10-3	TRBJ2-7	.	.	15
TGTGCCAGCAGTGACCGACAGCCCTACGAGCAGTACTTC	CASSDRQPYEQYF	TRBV2	TRBJ2-7	.	.	13
TGCGCCAGCGCCCAACTAGCGGGAGGAGTCCACGAGCAGTACTTC	CASAQLAGGVHEQYF	TRBV4-3	TRBJ2-7	TRBD2	.	15
TGTGCCAGCAGTACGCCGGGACTAGAGACCCAGTACTTC	CASSTPGLETQYF	TRBV6-6	TRBJ2-5	.	.	13
TGCAGCGTTGGAAACCGGCCAGGTTCCAATGAGCAGTTCTTC	CSVGNRPGSNEQFF	TRBV29-1	TRBJ2-1	.	.	14
TGTGCCAGCAGTTTTCTAGCCGGGGGGTCGGAGACCCAGTACTTC	CASSFLAGGSETQYF	TRBV28	TRBJ2-5	TRBD2	.	15
TGTGCCAGCACCTCATTAACTAGCGGGCCTCAACGAGGTTCCTACAATGAGCAGTTCTTC	CASTSLTSGPQRGSYNEQFF	TRBV28	TRBJ2-1	TRBD2	.	20
TGTGCCAGTAGTATAGGGCAGGGAGTCACTGAAGCTTTCTTT	CASSIGQGVTEAFF	TRBV19	TRBJ1-1	.	.	14
TGTGCTAGTGGTTTGGTAAAGGTGACAGGGGATCACGAGCAGTACTTC	CASGLVKVTGDHEQYF	TRBV12-5	TRBJ2-7	TRBD1	.	16
TGTGCCAGTAGCGTAGGGACTAGCGGGAGAAGGGAGACCCAGTACTTC	CASSVGTSGRRETQYF	TRBV19	TRBJ2-5	TRBD2	.	16
TGTGCCAGCAGCCAAGGTACTAGCGGGAGCACAGATACGCAGTATTTT	CASSQGTSGSTDTQYF	TRBV4-2	TRBJ2-3	TRBD2	.	16
TGTGCCAGCGGGCCGCTAGCCCGGAACACTGAAGCTTTCTTT	CASGPLARNTEAFF	TRBV6-5	TRBJ1-1	.	.	14
TGTGCCAGCACCTCCGGGACTAGCTTCTACGAGCAGTACTTC	CASTSGTSFYEQYF	TRBV7-9	TRBJ2-7	TRBD2	.	14
TGTGCCAGCGGGGACTCTCGGGACCCCGGCCTAGCCAAAAACATTCAGTACTTC	CASGDSRDPGLAKNIQYF	TRBV2	TRBJ2-4	.	.	18
TGTGCCAGTAGTATAATGAGAGGGACGGGAATGAACACTGAAGCTTTCTTT	CASSIMRGTGMNTEAFF	TRBV19	TRBJ1-1	.	.	17
TGCGCCAGCAGCTTGGCCGGGACTAGCGGGATCTATGAGCAGTTCTTC	CASSLAGTSGIYEQFF	TRBV5-1	TRBJ2-1	TRBD2	.	16
TGTGCCAGCAGCTTAGAGCCGGGAGCGGGACAGTTCTTC	CASSLEPGAGQFF	TRBV11-2	TRBJ2-1	TRBD2	.	13
TGTGCCAGCAGCTTAGACAGGGGGCGGGGGGAGCAGTACTTC	CASSLDRGRGEQYF	TRBV7-8	TRBJ2-7	TRBD1	.	14
TGTGCCAGTTCGTACGACCTGCCAGCGGGAAACACCATATATTTT	CASSYDLPAGNTIYF	TRBV28	TRBJ1-3	.	.	15
TGTGCCAGCAGCGTAGGACAGATAGATGAGCAGTTCTTC	CASSVGQIDEQFF	TRBV9	TRBJ2-1	.	.	13
TGTGCCAGCCAGAAGGACAGAACGACCTACGAGCAGTACTTC	CASQKDRTTYEQYF	TRBV18	TRBJ2-7	.	.	14
TGTGCCAGTAGTCCCCGGGGGGGTTTACTTAGCACCGGGGAGCTGTTTTTT	CASSPRGGLLSTGELFF	TRBV19	TRBJ2-2	TRBD2	.	17
TGTGCCAGCAGGAGTTCCGGGACAGGGAATATAGAGCAGTACTTC	CASRSSGTGNIEQYF	TRBV28	TRBJ2-7	TRBD1	once	15
TGTGCCAGCAGCTTAGAAGGGACAGGGCTCACAGATACGCAGTATTTT	CASSLEGTGLTDTQYF	TRBV11-2	TRBJ2-3	TRBD1	.	16
TGTGCCAGCAGCCCCCCCGGGAGGGCGGCAGATACGCAGTATTTT	CASSPPGRAADTQYF	TRBV9	TRBJ2-3	TRBD2	.	15
TGTGCCAGCAGAGGACAGGGTCCCAGGGAGACCCAGTACTTC	CASRGQGPRETQYF	TRBV27	TRBJ2-5	TRBD1	.	14
TGCAGCGTTGTTCCGGGCTTCAACGAGCAGTACTTC	CSVVPGFNEQYF	TRBV29-1	TRBJ2-7	.	.	12
TGTGCCAGCAGTGCTGACAGGGGGGAAAGCAATCAGCCCCAGCATTTT	CASSADRGESNQPQHF	TRBV6-1	TRBJ1-5	TRBD1	.	16
TGCGCCAGCAGCCACAGACAGGGTACGGAGACCCAGTACTTC	CASSHRQGTETQYF	TRBV4-3	TRBJ2-5	TRBD1	.	14
TGCGCCAGCAGCCTGAATAGCGGGAGGGCCTCGGGCGAGCAGTACTTC	CASSLNSGRASGEQYF	TRBV5-1	TRBJ2-7	TRBD2	.	16
TGCGCCAGCAGCTTGAGGTCCGGGCCGACTCAAGAGACCCAGTACTTC	CASSLRSGPTQETQYF	TRBV5-1	TRBJ2-5	.	once	16
TGTGCCAGCAGTGCCGGGACAGGGTTCGGCTACACCTTC	CASSAGTGFGYTF	TRBV6-1	TRBJ1-2	TRBD1	.	13
TGCGCCAGCAGCTTGATGGCAGCCACTGAAGCTTTCTTT	CASSLMAATEAFF	TRBV5-1	TRBJ1-1	.	few	13
TGTGCCAGCTCAATCGGGGCTAGCTCCGAGCAGTACTTC	CASSIGASSEQYF	TRBV18	TRBJ2-7	.	few	13
TGTGCCAGCAGCTTCGTCCCAGGTGGGGACTATGGCTACACCTTC	CASSFVPGGDYGYTF	TRBV7-8	TRBJ1-2	.	once	15
TGTGCCAGCCACCTCTTGGCGGGAGCTTCAGAGACCCAGTACTTC	CASHLLAGASETQYF	TRBV6-1	TRBJ2-5	TRBD2	few	15
TGTGCCAGCAGCTCCTGGGGCAGGGCGGAAGATACGCAGTATTTT	CASSSWGRAEDTQYF	TRBV5-4	TRBJ2-3	.	once	15